These T cell receptor beta chains were read from a single sample in a study of human T cells and chemical hapten exposure. Via MiXCR, TCRdb re-called the RACE reads, giving one row per CDR3 protein. Of a few hundred thousand distinct CDR3 sequences listed, around 6% are singletons. Sample: whole blood, taken in connection with sensitization to the hapten diphenylcyclopropenone (DPC). The source is a young woman with alopecia areata. Some clones in this sample may be carry-over from other donors' samples. Both conserved end residues are part of each CDR3. Fields, in order: J gene, V gene, CDR3 protein.

J: TRBJ2-2; V: TRBV5-1; CDR3: CASSGYAGPTGELFF
J: TRBJ1-5; V: TRBV12-3/TRBV12-4; CDR3: CASSRDGPHQPQHF
J: TRBJ2-7; V: TRBV4-3; CDR3: CASSPDRGREQYF
J: TRBJ2-7; V: TRBV3-1; CDR3: CAPEAGDHEQYF
J: TRBJ1-6; V: TRBV11-2; CDR3: CASSEGGSGSPLHF
J: TRBJ1-4; V: TRBV12-3/TRBV12-4; CDR3: CASSAQGLGEKLFF
J: TRBJ2-3; V: TRBV4-3; CDR3: CASSQDPTSGGTDTQYF
J: TRBJ2-3; V: TRBV7-3; CDR3: CASSYGTGGPTDTQYF
J: TRBJ1-6; V: TRBV6-5; CDR3: CASSYSDVTGPDSPLHF
J: TRBJ1-4; V: TRBV20-1; CDR3: CSARDSTGREKLFF
J: TRBJ2-6; V: TRBV7-9; CDR3: CASSLAKGAKRGANVLTF
J: TRBJ1-2; V: TRBV4-1; CDR3: CASSQAAGFYGYTF
J: TRBJ1-5; V: TRBV7-2; CDR3: CASSLAPFTNQPQHF
J: TRBJ2-7; V: TRBV7-2; CDR3: CASSPPSGLKQYF
J: TRBJ1-5; V: TRBV14; CDR3: CASSQDSQPQHF
J: TRBJ1-5; V: TRBV6-2/TRBV6-3; CDR3: CASSYEGAYLREINQPQHF
J: TRBJ1-1; V: TRBV7-2; CDR3: CASSWGFAEAFF
J: TRBJ1-1; V: TRBV3-1; CDR3: CASSQLTGGTEAFF
J: TRBJ2-1; V: TRBV11-1; CDR3: CASTGGLAGLSSYNEQFF
J: TRBJ1-4; V: TRBV28; CDR3: CASSFISNELATNEKLFF
J: TRBJ2-1; V: TRBV12-3/TRBV12-4; CDR3: CASSQGSGGPISYNEQFF
J: TRBJ1-6; V: TRBV18; CDR3: CASSQEFSYNSPLHF
J: TRBJ1-2; V: TRBV18; CDR3: CASSPDESNYGYTF
J: TRBJ2-7; V: TRBV6-1; CDR3: CASSIRTSGGPTYEQYF
J: TRBJ2-3; V: TRBV20-1; CDR3: CSARRAGLTDTQYF
J: TRBJ1-5; V: TRBV28; CDR3: CASTFSGTGANQPQHF
J: TRBJ2-3; V: TRBV5-4; CDR3: CASSLSSGGDTLYF
J: TRBJ2-7; V: TRBV21-1; CDR3: CASSTRGLAGDLYEQYF
J: TRBJ1-2; V: TRBV29-1; CDR3: CSVQTPNYGYTF
J: TRBJ1-6; V: TRBV6-1; CDR3: CASSRADNSPLHF
J: TRBJ2-1; V: TRBV5-5; CDR3: CASSLAMQGMGNEQFF
J: TRBJ1-1; V: TRBV11-2; CDR3: CASSPNRGETEAFF
J: TRBJ1-5; V: TRBV28; CDR3: CASSFSTRTQPQHF
J: TRBJ1-2; V: TRBV5-1; CDR3: CASSLDEGYGYTF
J: TRBJ1-1; V: TRBV7-2; CDR3: CASSLITANTEAFF
J: TRBJ1-5; V: TRBV28; CDR3: CASSLYWGQTGNQPQHF
J: TRBJ1-1; V: TRBV29-1; CDR3: CSVDAGDLNTEAFF
J: TRBJ2-3; V: TRBV28; CDR3: CASSGGLALDVDTQYF
J: TRBJ2-7; V: TRBV28; CDR3: CASSPSSYEQYF
J: TRBJ1-5; V: TRBV6-6; CDR3: CASEDSPYSNQPQHF
J: TRBJ2-7; V: TRBV6-1; CDR3: CASGFQGSIPYEQYF